This entry is about one TCR beta chain. Its antigen is not known. This sample stems from a study of T-cell memory formation after mild COVID-19. Study observations and caveats: There was a balanced CD4/CD8 profile in clones contracting day 15 to 85, and later expanders leaned CD4+. Some clones that responded turned up in pre-infection memory, which suggests that cross-reactive memory joined in.

The germline CDR1 and CDR2 sequences are SGDLS and YYNGEE. The CDR3 loop spans 17 amino acids. V lost 3 bases to trimming and J lost 0 bases; unmatched junction nucleotides: 9. In TCRdb, the 5' RACE reads were re-called with MiXCR into one record per CDR3 protein. The sample has 95,000 to 110,000 distinct CDR3 sequences; about an eighth are singletons. This clonotype was sampled from a man younger than 35 who had mild COVID-19 (a few samples of this study predate the infection). Cell type and time point are not known. The specimen sequenced was PBMCs or a T cell subset sorted from them (not recorded which). The chain carries TRBV9 and TRBJ1-1, with 9 positions matching TRBD1. The CDR3: CASSAKDRGRMNTEAFF. The CDR3 DNA reads TGTGCCAGCAGCGCCAAGGACAGGGGCCGGATGAACACTGAAGCTTTCTTT.